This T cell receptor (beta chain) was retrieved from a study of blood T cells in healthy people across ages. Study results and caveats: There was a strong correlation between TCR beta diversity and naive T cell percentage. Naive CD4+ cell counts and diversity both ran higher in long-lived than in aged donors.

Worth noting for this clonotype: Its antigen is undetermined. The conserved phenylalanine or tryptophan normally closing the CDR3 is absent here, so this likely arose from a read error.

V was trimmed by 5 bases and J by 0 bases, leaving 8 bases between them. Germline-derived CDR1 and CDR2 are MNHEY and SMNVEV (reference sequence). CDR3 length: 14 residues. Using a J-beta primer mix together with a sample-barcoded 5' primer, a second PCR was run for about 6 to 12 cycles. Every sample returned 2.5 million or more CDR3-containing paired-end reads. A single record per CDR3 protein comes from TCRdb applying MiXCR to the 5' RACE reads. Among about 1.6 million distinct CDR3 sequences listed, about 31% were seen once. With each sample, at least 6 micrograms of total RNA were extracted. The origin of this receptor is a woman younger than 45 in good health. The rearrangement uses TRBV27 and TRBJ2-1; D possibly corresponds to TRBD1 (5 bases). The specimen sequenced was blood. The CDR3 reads CASSHRSSYNEQFL. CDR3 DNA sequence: TGTGCCAGCAGTCACAGGAGCTCCTACAATGAGCAGTTCCTC.